This T cell receptor (beta chain) was profiled in a study of blood T cell repertoires in COVID-19. Study context: Whether acute or convalescent, the COVID-19 samples came from the United States, Italy and Spain. T cells, B-cell-depleted T cells, or PBMCs provided the cDNA or gDNA that served as material.

Authors' analysis steps: Estimation of nucleated cell counts relied on the amplification of reference gene primers. This table comes from immunoSEQ multiplex PCR, and its TCRdb copy is limited to in-frame clones, with some not included. The V and J calls and the clone size are those of that table, but D and trimming were determined from the DNA. The profile shows more than 200,000 clones, 88% of them singletons. The CDR3 runs to 13 residues. CDR1 and CDR2 from the germline V gene are SQVTM and ANQGSEA. V lost 4 bases and J lost 5, with 11 bases in between. The specimen was peripheral blood. This receptor was taken from a man of 80 years or more with acute or convalescent COVID-19. The gene calls are TRBV29-1 and TRBJ1-4; a possible D gene is TRBD1 (6 bases). This CDR3 is CSVAQGPNEKLFF. DNA of the CDR3: TGCAGCGTTGCACAGGGACCGAATGAAAAACTGTTTTTT.